This T cell receptor (beta chain) emerged from a study of tumor and adjacent non-tumor tissue in lung cancer. Germline-derived CDR1 and CDR2 are SQVTM and ANQGSEA. This CDR3 region has 15 residues. This sample's RNA came from whole unsorted tissue. A modified ARM-PCR protocol with three rounds of nested PCR amplified TCRbeta. TCRdb reanalysed the multiplex PCR reads using MiXCR and keeps one entry per CDR3 protein. The sample holds fewer than 85,000 distinct CDR3 sequences; around 77% are singletons and the top ten take 12%. As regards this clonotype: One junction end disagrees with the germline gene, perhaps due to a read error.

Sample: lung tumor tissue. The TCR comes from a woman in her forties or fifties with non-small cell lung cancer. V usage is TRBV29-1 and J usage is TRBJ2-2, with 8 bases identical to TRBD1. CDR3 loop: CSVGGQGAGTGELLF. Here the CDR3 DNA reads TGCAGCGTTGGGGGTCAGGGGGCAGGGACCGGGGAGCTGCTTTTT.